These 9 T cell receptor beta chains share one sample of origin, sequenced in a study of T cell changes during pregnancy in multiple sclerosis. Clones were read by immunoSEQ multiplex PCR, and TCRdb kept only the in-frame ones, dropping some. The data hold about 60,000 clones, with 92% observed a single time. This specimen consisted of peripheral blood, obtained in the first trimester of pregnancy. These receptors came from a female donor with multiple sclerosis, enrolled in a pregnancy study.

This clone was seen a few times. The chain is built from TRBV15 and TRBJ2-6, with D possibly TRBD1 on 5 matching bases. CDR1 is LNHNV, CDR2 YYDKDF, per germline (reference sequence). V lost 5 bases and J lost 0, with 8 bases in between. The CDR3 is 15 amino acids. The CDR3 is CATSDRGSGANVLTF. The CDR3 nucleotides read TGTGCCACCAGCGACAGAGGCTCTGGGGCCAACGTCCTGACTTTC.

This sequence joins TRBV4-3 and TRBJ2-7, with TRBD1 as a possible D gene (6 bases). Germline V gene lookup returns CDR1 LGHNA and CDR2 YSLEER. There are 16 residues in the CDR3. V lost 0 bases and J lost 7, with 19 bases in between. The CDR3 DNA reads as TGCGCCAGCAGCCAAGAAAGGAGGACAGTATACGGGGAGCAGTACTTC. Protein: CASSQERRTVYGEQYF.

The rearrangement joins TRBV5-6 to TRBJ2-7; 9 bases map to TRBD2. This CDR3 contains 15 residues. V dropped 4 bases and J dropped 4; count of bases not matched to a gene: 9. In germline, CDR1 is SGHDT, CDR2 YYEEEE. The CDR3 DNA reads TGTGCCAGCAGCGAAGTGGGACTAGCAGTTTACGAGCAGTACTTC. Encoded protein: CASSEVGLAVYEQYF.

This clone has a handful of counts. At the DNA level, this CDR3 is encoded by other sequences in the same sample as well. The chain carries TRBV28 and TRBJ1-5, with D hard to call. V lost 4 bases and J lost 2, with 6 bases in between. Germline V lookup: CDR1 MDHEN, CDR2 SYDVKM. This CDR3 comprises 13 residues. DNA of the CDR3: TGTGCCAGCAGTTCCCCCGGCAATCAGCCCCAGCATTTT. Translated: CASSSPGNQPQHF.

The rearrangement uses TRBV19 and TRBJ1-4; D gene uncertain. V was trimmed by 4 bases and J by 4 bases, leaving 7 bases between them. CDR1 LNHDA and CDR2 SQIVND come from the germline V gene (reference sequence). The CDR3 runs 13 residues. CDR3 in amino acids: CASSRLNNEKLFF. The CDR3 DNA reads as TGTGCCAGTAGTAGGCTGAATAATGAAAAACTGTTTTTT. The full variable domain, completed using reference TRBV19 and TRBJ1-4, is DGGITQSPKYLFRKEGQNVTLSCEQNLNHDAMYWYRQDPGQGLRLIYYSQIVNDFQKGDIAEGYSVSREKKESFPLTVTSAQKNPTAFYLCASSRLNNEKLFFGSGTQLSVL.

This chain uses TRBV27 with TRBJ2-1; 11 bases are shared with TRBD2. CDR3 length: 16 residues. Germline V gene lookup returns CDR1 MNHEY and CDR2 SMNVEV (reference sequence). The ends lost 5 bases at V and 7 bases at J; junction bases unmatched: 10. CDR3 in amino acids: CASSPISSGRFNEQFF. The DNA for the CDR3 is TGTGCCAGCAGTCCCATTTCTAGCGGGAGGTTTAATGAGCAGTTCTTC.

The chain uses TRBV6-1 and TRBJ2-1, with D maybe TRBD2 (6 bases). Trimming removed 8 bases from V and 4 bases from J, with 12 bases in between. CDR1 is MNHNS and CDR2 is SASEGT in the germline V gene. The CDR3 extends over 13 amino acids. The CDR3 sequence is CASARDFYNEQFF. For the CDR3, the DNA is TGTGCCAGCGCCCGGGACTTTTACAATGAGCAGTTCTTC.

This sequence joins TRBV15 and TRBJ2-7; D is perhaps TRBD1 (5 bases). Germline V gene data show CDR1 as LNHNV and CDR2 as YYDKDF (reference sequence). V lost 0 bases and J lost 1, with 10 bases in between. The CDR3 extends over 15 amino acids. The CDR3 loop is CATSRDLGLSYEQYF. The CDR3 DNA reads TGTGCCACCAGCAGAGATCTGGGGCTGTCCTACGAGCAGTACTTC.

The chain is built from TRBV19 and TRBJ2-1; 10 nucleotides line up with TRBD2. J lost 0 bases, V lost 7 bases, and 3 bases had no gene match. The CDR3 spans 15 residues. Germline loops: CDR1 LNHDA, CDR2 SQIVND (reference sequence). CDR3 region: CASKLAGSSYNEQFF. In nucleotides, the CDR3 is TGTGCCAGTAAACTAGCGGGGAGCTCCTACAATGAGCAGTTCTTC.